The clone carrying this T cell receptor (beta chain) has just a few counts. The CDR3 is 15 amino acids. Trimming left V 0 bases short and J 4 bases short, with 11 bases between. Germline assignment: CDR1 SGHRS and CDR2 YFSETQ. The sample originates from a study of blood T cell repertoires in COVID-19. Study-level information: Collection of acute and convalescent COVID-19 samples took place in the United States, Italy and Spain. T cells, B-cell-depleted T cells, or PBMCs supplied cDNA or gDNA.

Sequenced by immunoSEQ multiplex PCR; TCRdb stores in-frame clones only, minus some. The sample holds under 200,000 clones, about 82% seen once. This chain joins TRBV5-1 and TRBJ1-5; a weak D match, TRBD1 (5 bases). The sequence derives from a woman of 80 years or more with COVID-19, enrolled during active disease. The specimen sequenced was peripheral blood. The CDR3 bases are TGCGCCAGCAGCTTGGAGGGAAGGGGTAATCAGCCCCAGCATTTT. This sequence encodes CASSLEGRGNQPQHF.